This T cell receptor beta chain stems from a study of blood T cell repertoires in COVID-19. The wider study: The origin of the acute and convalescent COVID-19 samples was the United States, Italy and Spain. T cells, B-cell-depleted T cells, or PBMCs supplied cDNA or gDNA.

Original processing methods: Estimation of nucleated cell counts relied on the amplification of reference gene primers. Repertoires were generated with immunoSEQ multiplex PCR, while TCRdb's copy carries only in-frame clones and drops some. V, J and clone size are those of that table, while D and trimming were read from the DNA. The sample has 300,000 to 350,000 clones; nearly 90% are singletons. Seattle's cohort entered during active infection and was followed longitudinally. Germline CDR1 reads SGHRS; CDR2 reads YFSETQ. V trimming: 4 bases; J trimming: 0 bases; junction bases outside the gene matches: 12. This CDR3 comprises 18 residues.

This rearrangement joins TRBV5-1 to TRBJ2-1, with TRBD2 matching 8 bases. Sequencing was carried out using peripheral blood. This TCR derives from a woman aged 40 to 49 with COVID-19, enrolled during active disease. The CDR3 DNA reads as TGCGCCAGCAGCCGGACCCCTTTAGCGGGAAGCTCCTACAATGAGCAGTTCTTC. The encoded protein is CASSRTPLAGSSYNEQFF.